Presented here are 2 T cell receptor beta chains from one specimen sequenced in a study of beta chain features in type 1 diabetes. Isolated RNA was reverse transcribed in full, so expressed TCRB transcripts were sequenced. TCRdb's copy holds only in-frame clones and misses some; the assay was immunoSEQ multiplex PCR. The sample has 850,000 to 900,000 clones, roughly 16% seen once. Sequencing input: naive CD4+ T cells from blood. These receptors were obtained from a woman younger than 30 in good health.

This clone was seen a few times. The V and J genes are TRBV28 and TRBJ2-7; no clear D gene. The CDR3 is 13 residues long. CDR1 and CDR2 (germline): MDHEN, SYDVKM. V lost 7 bases and J lost 1, with 11 bases in between. The CDR3 is CASTLDGSYEQYF. DNA of the CDR3: TGTGCCAGCACCCTGGACGGGTCCTACGAGCAGTACTTC.

This clone has just a few counts. This chain connects TRBV2 to TRBJ2-5; D is unresolved. V lost 7 bases, J lost 0 bases, and 9 bases lay in between. From germline, CDR1 is SNHLY and CDR2 FYNNEI. CDR3 size: 13 residues. The chain's CDR3 is CASISGYQETQYF. CDR3 nucleotide sequence: TGTGCCAGCATATCCGGGTACCAAGAGACCCAGTACTTC.